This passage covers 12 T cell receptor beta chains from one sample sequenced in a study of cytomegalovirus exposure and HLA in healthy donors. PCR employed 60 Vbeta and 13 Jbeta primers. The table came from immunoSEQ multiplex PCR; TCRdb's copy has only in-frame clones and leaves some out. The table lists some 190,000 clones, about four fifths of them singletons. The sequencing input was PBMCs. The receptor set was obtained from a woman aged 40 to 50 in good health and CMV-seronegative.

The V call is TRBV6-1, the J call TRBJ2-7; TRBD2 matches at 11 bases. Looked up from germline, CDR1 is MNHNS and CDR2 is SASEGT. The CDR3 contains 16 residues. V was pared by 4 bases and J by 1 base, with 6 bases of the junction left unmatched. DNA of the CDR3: TGTGCCAGCAGTGGTACTAGCGGGAGCTTTTCCTACGAGCAGTACTTC. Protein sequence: CASSGTSGSFSYEQYF.

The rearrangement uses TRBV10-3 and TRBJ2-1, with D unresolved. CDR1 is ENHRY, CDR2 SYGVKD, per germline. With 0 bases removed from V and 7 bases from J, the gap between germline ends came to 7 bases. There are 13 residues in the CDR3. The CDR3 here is CAISESLENEQFF. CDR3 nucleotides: TGTGCCATCAGTGAGTCGCTAGAAAATGAGCAGTTCTTC.

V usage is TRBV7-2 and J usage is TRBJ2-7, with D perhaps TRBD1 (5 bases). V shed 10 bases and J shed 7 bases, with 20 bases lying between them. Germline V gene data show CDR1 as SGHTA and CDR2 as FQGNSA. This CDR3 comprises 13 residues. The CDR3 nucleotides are TGTGCCACCTCCCTTTGGGGCGGCAGGGAGCAGTACTTC. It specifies CATSLWGGREQYF. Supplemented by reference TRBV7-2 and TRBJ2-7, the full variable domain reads GAGVSQSPSNKVTEKGKDVELRCDPISGHTALYWYRQSLGQGLEFLIYFQGNSAPDKSGLPSDRFSAERTGGSVSTLTIQRTQQEDSAVYLCATSLWGGREQYFGPGTRLTVT.

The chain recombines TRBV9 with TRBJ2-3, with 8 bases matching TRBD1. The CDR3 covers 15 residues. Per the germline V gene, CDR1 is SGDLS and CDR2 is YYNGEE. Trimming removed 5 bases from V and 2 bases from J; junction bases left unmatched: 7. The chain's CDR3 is CASSSTGVSTDTQYF. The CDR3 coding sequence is TGTGCCAGCAGTTCGACAGGGGTTTCCACAGATACGCAGTATTTT.

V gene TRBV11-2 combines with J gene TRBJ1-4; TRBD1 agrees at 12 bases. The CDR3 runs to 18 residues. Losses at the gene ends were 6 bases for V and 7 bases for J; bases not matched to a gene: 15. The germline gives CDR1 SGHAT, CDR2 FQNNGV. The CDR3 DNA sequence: TGTGCCAGCAGTGCGGGGACAGGGGGCCGTAACAGGCTTGAAAAACTGTTTTTT. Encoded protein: CASSAGTGGRNRLEKLFF.

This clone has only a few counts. This CDR3 reads CASRGETSGSPTDTQYF. As DNA, the CDR3 is TGTGCCAGTAGGGGGGAGACTAGCGGGAGTCCCACAGATACGCAGTATTTT. The rearrangement joins TRBV19 to TRBJ2-3, with 12 bases that match TRBD2. This CDR3 region has 17 residues. The junction had 9 bases not matched to a gene; V was cut back by 6 bases and J by 2 bases. Germline V CDR1 and CDR2: LNHDA, SQIVND (reference sequence). The variable domain in full, completed from reference TRBV19 and TRBJ2-3, reads DGGITQSPKYLFRKEGQNVTLSCEQNLNHDAMYWYRQDPGQGLRLIYYSQIVNDFQKGDIAEGYSVSREKKESFPLTVTSAQKNPTAFYLCASRGETSGSPTDTQYFGPGTRLTVL.

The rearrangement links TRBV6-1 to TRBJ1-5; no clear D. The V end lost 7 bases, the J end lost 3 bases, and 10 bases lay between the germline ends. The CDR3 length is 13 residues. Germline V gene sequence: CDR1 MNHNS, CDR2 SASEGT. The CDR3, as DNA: TGTGCCAGCACTCAGCGGGTCAATCAGCCCCAGCATTTT. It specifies CASTQRVNQPQHF.

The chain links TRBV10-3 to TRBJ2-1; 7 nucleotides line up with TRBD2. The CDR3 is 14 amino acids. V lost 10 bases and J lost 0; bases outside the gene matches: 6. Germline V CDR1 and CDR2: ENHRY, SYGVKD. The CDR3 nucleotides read TGTGCCACTACGGGGGGAAGCTCCTACAATGAGCAGTTCTTC. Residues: CATTGGSSYNEQFF.

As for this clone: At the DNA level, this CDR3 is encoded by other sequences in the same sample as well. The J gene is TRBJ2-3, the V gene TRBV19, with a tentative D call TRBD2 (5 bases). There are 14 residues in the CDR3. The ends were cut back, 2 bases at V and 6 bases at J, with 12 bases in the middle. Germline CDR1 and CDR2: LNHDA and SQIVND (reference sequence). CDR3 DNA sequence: TGTGCCAGTAGTATACCGGGCCGAGGGGATACGCAGTATTTT. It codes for CASSIPGRGDTQYF.

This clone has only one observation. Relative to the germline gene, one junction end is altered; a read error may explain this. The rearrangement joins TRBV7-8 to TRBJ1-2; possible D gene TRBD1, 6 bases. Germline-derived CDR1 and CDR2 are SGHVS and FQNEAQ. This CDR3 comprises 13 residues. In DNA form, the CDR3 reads TGTGCCAGCAGCTTCGGACAGTCCTATGGCCACACCTTC. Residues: CASSFGQSYGHTF. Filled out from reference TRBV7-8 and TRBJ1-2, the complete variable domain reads GAGVSQSPRYKVAKRGQDVALRCDPISGHVSLFWYQQALGQGPEFLTYFQNEAQLDKSGLPSDRFFAERPEGSVSTLKIQRTQQEDSAVYLCASSFGQSYGHTFGSGTRLTVV.

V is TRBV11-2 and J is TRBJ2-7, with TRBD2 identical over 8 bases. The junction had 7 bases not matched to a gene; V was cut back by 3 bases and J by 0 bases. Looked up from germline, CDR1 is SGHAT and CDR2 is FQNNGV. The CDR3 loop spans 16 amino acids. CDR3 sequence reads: CASSFLLAGNSYEQYF. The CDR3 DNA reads TGTGCCAGCAGCTTTCTGCTAGCGGGCAACTCCTACGAGCAGTACTTC.

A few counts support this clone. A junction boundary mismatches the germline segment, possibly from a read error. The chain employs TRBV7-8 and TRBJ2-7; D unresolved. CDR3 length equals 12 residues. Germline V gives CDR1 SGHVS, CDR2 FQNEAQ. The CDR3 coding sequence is TGTGCCAGGAGCTTAGCCGGCTACGAGCAGTACTTC. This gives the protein CARSLAGYEQYF. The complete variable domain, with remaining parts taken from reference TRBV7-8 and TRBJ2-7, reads GAGVSQSPRYKVAKRGQDVALRCDPISGHVSLFWYQQALGQGPEFLTYFQNEAQLDKSGLPSDRFFAERPEGSVSTLKIQRTQQEDSAVYLCARSLAGYEQYFGPGTRLTVT.